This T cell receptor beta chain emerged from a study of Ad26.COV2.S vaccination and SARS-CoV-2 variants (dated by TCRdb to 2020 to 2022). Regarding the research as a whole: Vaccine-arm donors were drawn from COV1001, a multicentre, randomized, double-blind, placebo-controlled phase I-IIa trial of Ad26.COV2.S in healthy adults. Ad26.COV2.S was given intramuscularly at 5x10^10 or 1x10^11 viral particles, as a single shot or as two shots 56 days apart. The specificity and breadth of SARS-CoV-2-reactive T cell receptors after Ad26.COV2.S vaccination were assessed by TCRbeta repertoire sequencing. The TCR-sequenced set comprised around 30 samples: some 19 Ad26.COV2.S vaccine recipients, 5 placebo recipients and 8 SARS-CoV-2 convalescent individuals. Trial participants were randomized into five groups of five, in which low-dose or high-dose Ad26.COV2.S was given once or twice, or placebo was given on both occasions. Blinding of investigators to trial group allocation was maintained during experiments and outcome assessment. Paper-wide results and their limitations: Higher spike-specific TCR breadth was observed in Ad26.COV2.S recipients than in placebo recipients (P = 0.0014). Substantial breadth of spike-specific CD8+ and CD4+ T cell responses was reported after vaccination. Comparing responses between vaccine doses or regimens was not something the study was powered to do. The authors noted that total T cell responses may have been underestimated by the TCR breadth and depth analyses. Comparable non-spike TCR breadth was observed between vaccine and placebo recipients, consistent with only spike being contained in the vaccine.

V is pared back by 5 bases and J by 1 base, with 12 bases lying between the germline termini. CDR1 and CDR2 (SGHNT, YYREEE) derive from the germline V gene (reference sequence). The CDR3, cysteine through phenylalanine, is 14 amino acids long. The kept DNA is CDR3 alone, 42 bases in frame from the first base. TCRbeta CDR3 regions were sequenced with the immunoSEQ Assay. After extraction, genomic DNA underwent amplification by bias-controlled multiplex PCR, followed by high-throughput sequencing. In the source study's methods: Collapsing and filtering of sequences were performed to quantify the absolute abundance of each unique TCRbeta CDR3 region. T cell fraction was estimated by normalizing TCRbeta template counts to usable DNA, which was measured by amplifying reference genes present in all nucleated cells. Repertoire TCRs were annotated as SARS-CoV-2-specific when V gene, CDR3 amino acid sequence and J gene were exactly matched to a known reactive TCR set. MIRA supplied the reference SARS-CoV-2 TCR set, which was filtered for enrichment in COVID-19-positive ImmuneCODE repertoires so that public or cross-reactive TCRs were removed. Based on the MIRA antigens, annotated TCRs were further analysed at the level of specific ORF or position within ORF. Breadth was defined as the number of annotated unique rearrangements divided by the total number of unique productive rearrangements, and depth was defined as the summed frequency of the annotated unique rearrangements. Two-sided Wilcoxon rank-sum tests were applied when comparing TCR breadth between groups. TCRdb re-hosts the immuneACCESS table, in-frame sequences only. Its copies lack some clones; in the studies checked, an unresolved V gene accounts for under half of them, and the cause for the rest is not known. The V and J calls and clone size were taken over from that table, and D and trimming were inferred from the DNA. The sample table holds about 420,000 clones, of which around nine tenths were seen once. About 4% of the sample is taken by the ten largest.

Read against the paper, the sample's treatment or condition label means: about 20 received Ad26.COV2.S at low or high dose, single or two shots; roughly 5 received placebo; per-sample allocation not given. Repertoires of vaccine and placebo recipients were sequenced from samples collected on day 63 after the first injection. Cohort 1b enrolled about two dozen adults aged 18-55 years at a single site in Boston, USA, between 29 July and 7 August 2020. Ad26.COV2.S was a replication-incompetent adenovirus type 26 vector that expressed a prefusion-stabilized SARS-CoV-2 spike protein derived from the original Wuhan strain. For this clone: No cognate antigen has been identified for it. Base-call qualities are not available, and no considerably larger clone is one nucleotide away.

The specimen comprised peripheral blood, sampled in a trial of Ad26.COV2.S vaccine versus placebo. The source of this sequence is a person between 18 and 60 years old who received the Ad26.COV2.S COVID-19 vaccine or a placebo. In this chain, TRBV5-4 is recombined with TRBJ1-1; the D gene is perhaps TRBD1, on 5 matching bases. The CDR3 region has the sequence CASRGGTENTEAFF. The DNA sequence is TGTGCCAGCAGGGGGGGGACGGAGAACACTGAAGCTTTCTTT.